These T cell receptor beta chains were read from a single sample in a study of OX40 agonist ivuxolimab in advanced cancers. Assay used: immunoSEQ multiplex PCR; TCRdb lists only in-frame clones, some missing. The data show tens of thousands of clones, with nearly 85% seen just once and approximately 11% held by the top ten. The starting material was CD4+ or CD8+ T cells sorted from blood, obtained in a trial of the OX40 agonist ivuxolimab. The source is an adult with an advanced solid tumor such as melanoma, head and neck, liver or kidney cancer. Each CDR3 is given with its conserved first and last residue. Size is stated for part of the rows, as once, few or many counts, or as a class when the clone is expanded.

V	size	J	CDR3
TRBV18	once	TRBJ2-3	CASSPTSGPTDTQYF
TRBV5-4	.	TRBJ2-5	CASSLQGLETQYF
TRBV2	.	TRBJ1-1	CASREPGAFKVEAFF
TRBV7-9	.	TRBJ2-2	CASRVGANTGELFF
TRBV27	.	TRBJ2-1	CASSLWQGDEQFF
TRBV19	few	TRBJ2-3	CASRDISTDTQYF
TRBV7-7	.	TRBJ2-2	CASSLGVQGTNTGELFF
TRBV28	few	TRBJ1-4	CASSLRSPGDEKLFF
TRBV19	.	TRBJ2-7	CASSMPTSGNYEQYF
TRBV2	.	TRBJ1-4	CASSEVRTTNEKLFF
TRBV28	.	TRBJ2-1	CASSPVASGSYNEQFF
TRBV5-1	.	TRBJ1-1	CASSVDRGTMNTEAFF
TRBV30	once	TRBJ1-1	CASSPSPGRTEAFF
TRBV4-1	.	TRBJ2-1	CASSQVQYEQFF
TRBV9	.	TRBJ2-5	CASSVGVGLAGVGRQETQYF
TRBV5-8	.	TRBJ1-4	CASSLGPVGELFF
TRBV21-1	.	TRBJ2-2	CASSNEGAGELFF
TRBV27	.	TRBJ1-5	CASSMGQPNQPQHF
TRBV2	.	TRBJ2-2	CASRDRWNTGELFF